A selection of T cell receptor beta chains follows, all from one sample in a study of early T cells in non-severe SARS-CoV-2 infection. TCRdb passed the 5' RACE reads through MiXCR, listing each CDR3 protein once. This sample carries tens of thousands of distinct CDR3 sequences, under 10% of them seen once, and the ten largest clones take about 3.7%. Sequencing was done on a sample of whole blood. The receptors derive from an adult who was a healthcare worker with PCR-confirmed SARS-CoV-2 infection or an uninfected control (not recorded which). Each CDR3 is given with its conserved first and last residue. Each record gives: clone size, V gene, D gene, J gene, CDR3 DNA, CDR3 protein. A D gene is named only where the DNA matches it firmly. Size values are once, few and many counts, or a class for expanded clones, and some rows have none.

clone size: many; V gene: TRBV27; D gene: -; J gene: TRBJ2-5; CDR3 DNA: TGTGCCAGCAGTTTCACGGGGCTTCCCCAAGAGACCCAGTACTTC; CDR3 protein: CASSFTGLPQETQYF
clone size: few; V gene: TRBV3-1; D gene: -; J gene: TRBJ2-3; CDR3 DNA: TGTGCCAGCAGCCGGCGATATACGCAGTATTTT; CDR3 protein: CASSRRYTQYF
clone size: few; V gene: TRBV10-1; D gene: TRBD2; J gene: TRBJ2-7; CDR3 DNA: TGCGCCAGCAGTGAGTGGGGACTAGGCGGCGAGCAGTACTTC; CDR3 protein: CASSEWGLGGEQYF
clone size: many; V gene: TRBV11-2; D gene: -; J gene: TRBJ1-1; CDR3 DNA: TGTGCCAGCAGCCCCGGCTCAGTCAACACTGAAGCTTTCTTT; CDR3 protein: CASSPGSVNTEAFF
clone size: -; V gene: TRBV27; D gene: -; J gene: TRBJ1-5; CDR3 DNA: TGTGCCAGCAGTCTTCTCTTCGGACGGCCCCAGCATTTT; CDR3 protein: CASSLLFGRPQHF
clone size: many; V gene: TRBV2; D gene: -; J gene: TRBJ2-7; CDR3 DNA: TGTGCCAGCCGCGTTGAGAAAGGGAGGCCCTACGAGCAGTACTTC; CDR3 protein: CASRVEKGRPYEQYF
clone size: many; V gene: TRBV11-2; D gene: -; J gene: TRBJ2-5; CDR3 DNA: TGTGCCAGCAGCTTATACGGGGGAGTGATCCGAGAGACCCAGTACTTC; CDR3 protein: CASSLYGGVIRETQYF
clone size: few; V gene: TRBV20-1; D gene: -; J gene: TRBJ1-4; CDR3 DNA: TGCAGTGCTAGAGATCCTCCCAGGGAAAAACTGTTTTTT; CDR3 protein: CSARDPPREKLFF
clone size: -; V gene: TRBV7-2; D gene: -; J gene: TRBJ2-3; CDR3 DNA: TGTGCCAGCAGCTTAGTTTGGGTTGCGTTGAGCACAGATACGCAGTATTTT; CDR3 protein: CASSLVWVALSTDTQYF
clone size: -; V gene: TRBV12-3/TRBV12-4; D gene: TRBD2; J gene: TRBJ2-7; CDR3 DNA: TGTGCCAGCAAATCAAGACTAGCGGGTCCCTACGAGCAGTACTTC; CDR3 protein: CASKSRLAGPYEQYF
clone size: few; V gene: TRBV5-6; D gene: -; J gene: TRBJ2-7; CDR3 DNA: TGTGCCAGCAGCTCCTCCGGGACTTTCATCTACGAGCAGTACTTC; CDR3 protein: CASSSSGTFIYEQYF
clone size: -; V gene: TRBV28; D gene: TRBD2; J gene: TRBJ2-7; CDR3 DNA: TGTGCCAGCAGCGCCTATGGGACTAGCGACTCCTACGAGCAGTACTTC; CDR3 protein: CASSAYGTSDSYEQYF
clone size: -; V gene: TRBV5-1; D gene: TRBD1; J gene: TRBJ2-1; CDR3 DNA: TGCGCCAGCAGCTTGGAAGCAGGGGGTTACAATGAGCAGTTCTTC; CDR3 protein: CASSLEAGGYNEQFF
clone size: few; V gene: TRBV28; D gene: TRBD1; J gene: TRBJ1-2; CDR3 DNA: TGTGCCAGCAACCACAGGGGAAGTGATGGCTACACCTTC; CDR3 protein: CASNHRGSDGYTF
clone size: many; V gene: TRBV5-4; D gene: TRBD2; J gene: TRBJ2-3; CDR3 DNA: TGTGCCAGCAGCTTGGACGGGGGGGGCACAGATACGCAGTATTTT; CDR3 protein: CASSLDGGGTDTQYF
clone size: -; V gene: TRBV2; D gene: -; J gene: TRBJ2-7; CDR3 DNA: TGTGCCAGCAGTGCAAGCGGCCGTTCCTACGAGCAGTACTTC; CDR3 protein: CASSASGRSYEQYF
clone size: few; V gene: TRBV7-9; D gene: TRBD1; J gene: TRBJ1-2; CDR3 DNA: TGTGCCAGCAGCTTGGACAGGGGGCTGGATGGCTACACCTTC; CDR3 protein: CASSLDRGLDGYTF
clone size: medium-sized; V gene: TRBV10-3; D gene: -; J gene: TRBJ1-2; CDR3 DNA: TGTGCCATCAGTCCGGGTCAGAACTATGGCTACACCTTC; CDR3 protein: CAISPGQNYGYTF
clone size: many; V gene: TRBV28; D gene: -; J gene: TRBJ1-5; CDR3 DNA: TGTGCCAGCAGCCCTGACAGGCGGAACAATCAGCCCCAGCATTTT; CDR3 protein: CASSPDRRNNQPQHF
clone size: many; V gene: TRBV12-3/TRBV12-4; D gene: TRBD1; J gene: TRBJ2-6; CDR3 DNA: TGTGCCAGCAGCGACAGGGCCTCTGGGGCCAACGTCCTGACTTTC; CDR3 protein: CASSDRASGANVLTF
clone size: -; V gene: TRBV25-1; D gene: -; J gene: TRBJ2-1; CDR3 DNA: TGTGCCAGCAGTGCCCGACAGGGGCGAAAGTTTATGGGTAGCGGGGGTTACAATGAGCAGTTCTTC; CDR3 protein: CASSARQGRKFMGSGGYNEQFF
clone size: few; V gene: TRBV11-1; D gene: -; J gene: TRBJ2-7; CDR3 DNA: TGTGCCAGCCAACAGGACCCCTACGAGCAGTACTTC; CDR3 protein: CASQQDPYEQYF
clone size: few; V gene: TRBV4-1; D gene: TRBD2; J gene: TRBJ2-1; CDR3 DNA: TGCGCCAGCAGCTTGTTGCTAGCGGGAACCTACAATGAGCAGTTCTTC; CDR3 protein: CASSLLLAGTYNEQFF
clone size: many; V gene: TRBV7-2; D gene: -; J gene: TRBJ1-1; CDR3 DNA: TGTGCCAGCATCGCCCAAGCAAACACTGAAGCTTTCTTT; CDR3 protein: CASIAQANTEAFF
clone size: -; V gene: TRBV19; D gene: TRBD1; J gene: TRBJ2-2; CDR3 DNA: TGTGCCAGTAGTATCTATCAGGGGGACACCGGGGAGCTGTTTTTT; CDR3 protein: CASSIYQGDTGELFF
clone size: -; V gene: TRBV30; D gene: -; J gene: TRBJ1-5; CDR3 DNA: TGTGCCTGGAGTGTACAGGCCAATCAGCCCCAGCATTTT; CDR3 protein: CAWSVQANQPQHF
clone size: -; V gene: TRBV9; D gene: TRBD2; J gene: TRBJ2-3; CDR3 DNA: TGTGCCAGCAGTTTCCTAGCGGGAGGGCCAGATACGCAGTATTTT; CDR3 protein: CASSFLAGGPDTQYF
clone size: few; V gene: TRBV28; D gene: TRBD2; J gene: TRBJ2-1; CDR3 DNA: TGTGCCAGCATCTCAAGGTCTAGCGGGAGGTTCAATGAGCAGTTCTTC; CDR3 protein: CASISRSSGRFNEQFF
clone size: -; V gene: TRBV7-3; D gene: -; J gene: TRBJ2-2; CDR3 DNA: TGTGCCAGCAGCTTAGATGGCGGGGAGCTGTTTTTT; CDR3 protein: CASSLDGGELFF
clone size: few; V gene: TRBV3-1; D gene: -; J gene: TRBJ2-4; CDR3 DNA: TGTGCCAGCAGCCAAATGGACACCTTAGGAGCCAAAAACATTCAGTACTTC; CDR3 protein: CASSQMDTLGAKNIQYF
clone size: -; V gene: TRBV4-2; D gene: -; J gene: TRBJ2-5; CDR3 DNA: TGTGCCAGCAGCCGACAGACTAGCCAAGAGACCCAGTACTTC; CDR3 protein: CASSRQTSQETQYF